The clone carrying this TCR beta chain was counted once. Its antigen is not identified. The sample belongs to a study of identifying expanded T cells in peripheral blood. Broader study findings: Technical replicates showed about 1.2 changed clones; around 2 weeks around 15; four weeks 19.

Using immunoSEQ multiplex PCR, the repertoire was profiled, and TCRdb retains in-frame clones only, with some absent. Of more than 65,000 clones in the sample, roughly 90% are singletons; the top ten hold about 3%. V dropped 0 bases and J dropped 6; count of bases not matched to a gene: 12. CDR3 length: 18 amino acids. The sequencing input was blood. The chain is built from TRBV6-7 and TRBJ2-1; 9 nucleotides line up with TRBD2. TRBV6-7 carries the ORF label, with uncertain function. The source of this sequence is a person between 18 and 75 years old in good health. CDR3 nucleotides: TGTGCCAGCAGTTACTCGAAATCGTACCTAGCGGGGCCCAATGAGCAGTTCTTC. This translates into CASSYSKSYLAGPNEQFF.